Listed below are T cell receptor beta chains from one sample, sequenced in a study of identical twins. TCRdb reprocessed the 5' RACE reads via MiXCR and lists one record per CDR3 protein. This sample has about 340,000 distinct CDR3 sequences, with roughly an eighth found just once. The sample also formed part of further work on yellow fever vaccine responses in identical twins.

The sequenced sample consisted of CD8+ T cells sorted from blood. The receptors were sampled from a woman aged 18-35 years in good health. Each CDR3 is given with its conserved first and last residue.

j_call: TRBJ2-1; v_call: TRBV28; cdr3_aa: CASSPLRLAGVNYNEQFF
j_call: TRBJ2-1; v_call: TRBV12-3/TRBV12-4; cdr3_aa: CASSFIRGEQFF
j_call: TRBJ2-5; v_call: TRBV4-1; cdr3_aa: CASSLQSGLAGGRFETQYF
j_call: TRBJ2-3; v_call: TRBV6-1; cdr3_aa: CASRTSGTDTQYF
j_call: TRBJ2-5; v_call: TRBV6-5; cdr3_aa: CASSLGVGSQETQYF
j_call: TRBJ2-7; v_call: TRBV7-9; cdr3_aa: CASSSTNAEDFSFEQYF
j_call: TRBJ2-1; v_call: TRBV4-1; cdr3_aa: CASSQGSLSNEQFF
j_call: TRBJ2-2; v_call: TRBV4-1; cdr3_aa: CATGGPNTGELFF
j_call: TRBJ2-7; v_call: TRBV6-2/TRBV6-3; cdr3_aa: CASKEGGPPEQYF
j_call: TRBJ2-4; v_call: TRBV27; cdr3_aa: CASSADSAKNIQYF
j_call: TRBJ2-1; v_call: TRBV29-1; cdr3_aa: CSVEEAGTSYNEQFF
j_call: TRBJ2-3; v_call: TRBV9; cdr3_aa: CASSASGNTDTQYF
j_call: TRBJ2-7; v_call: TRBV9; cdr3_aa: CASSGAFGDF
j_call: TRBJ1-1; v_call: TRBV24-1; cdr3_aa: CATSDLGGEAFF
j_call: TRBJ2-3; v_call: TRBV13; cdr3_aa: CASSLVRDYPRDTQYF
j_call: TRBJ2-2; v_call: TRBV9; cdr3_aa: CASSASGRARVDTGELFF
j_call: TRBJ2-3; v_call: TRBV7-9; cdr3_aa: CASSLELATDTQYF
j_call: TRBJ1-2; v_call: TRBV12-3/TRBV12-4; cdr3_aa: CASTPGQAVYGYTF
j_call: TRBJ2-1; v_call: TRBV4-1; cdr3_aa: CASSRGEVAYNEQFF
j_call: TRBJ2-3; v_call: TRBV7-7; cdr3_aa: CASSPRQGAVTDTQYF
j_call: TRBJ2-1; v_call: TRBV9; cdr3_aa: CASSATSEQFF
j_call: TRBJ2-4; v_call: TRBV12-5; cdr3_aa: CASGLGAQLHENIQYF
j_call: TRBJ2-5; v_call: TRBV3-1; cdr3_aa: CASSPLTSIQETQYF
j_call: TRBJ1-2; v_call: TRBV2; cdr3_aa: CASSERGALYDGYTF
j_call: TRBJ1-4; v_call: TRBV5-1; cdr3_aa: CASSEDKEKLFF
j_call: TRBJ2-3; v_call: TRBV7-9; cdr3_aa: CASSLGWGGRHTDTQYF
j_call: TRBJ1-5; v_call: TRBV12-3/TRBV12-4; cdr3_aa: CASRTDHGHSNQPQHF
j_call: TRBJ2-3; v_call: TRBV11-2; cdr3_aa: CASSFITGLGTDTQYF
j_call: TRBJ2-2; v_call: TRBV3-1; cdr3_aa: CASSHETLGGELFF
j_call: TRBJ1-3; v_call: TRBV27; cdr3_aa: CASWPTGSGNTIYF
j_call: TRBJ2-7; v_call: TRBV20-1; cdr3_aa: CSARDPYLTPYEQYF
j_call: TRBJ2-7; v_call: TRBV27; cdr3_aa: CASRRTSGPLRYEQYF
j_call: TRBJ2-1; v_call: TRBV3-1; cdr3_aa: CASSTPGTSRYNEQFF
j_call: TRBJ1-4; v_call: TRBV4-2; cdr3_aa: CASSQERKGTNEKLFF
j_call: TRBJ2-1; v_call: TRBV7-9; cdr3_aa: CASSLETLENEQFF
j_call: TRBJ2-3; v_call: TRBV4-1; cdr3_aa: CASSQKGGGFTDTQYF
j_call: TRBJ1-2; v_call: TRBV7-9; cdr3_aa: CASSLGRGEGYTF
j_call: TRBJ2-1; v_call: TRBV7-6; cdr3_aa: CASSLGAFYNEQFF
j_call: TRBJ1-5; v_call: TRBV6-1; cdr3_aa: CASSDTGPSQHF
j_call: TRBJ2-5; v_call: TRBV27; cdr3_aa: CASSLNRVFETQYF
j_call: TRBJ2-1; v_call: TRBV11-3; cdr3_aa: CASSLEGVEQFF
j_call: TRBJ1-1; v_call: TRBV6-1; cdr3_aa: CASSTTPGRTEAFF
j_call: TRBJ2-3; v_call: TRBV12-3/TRBV12-4; cdr3_aa: CASSPDRGLTDTQYF
j_call: TRBJ2-2; v_call: TRBV7-8; cdr3_aa: CASSLARTSRNTGELFF
j_call: TRBJ2-2; v_call: TRBV5-6; cdr3_aa: CASSLQTSTGELFF
j_call: TRBJ2-1; v_call: TRBV29-1; cdr3_aa: CSVVILNEQFF
j_call: TRBJ1-1; v_call: TRBV12-3/TRBV12-4; cdr3_aa: CASGPGGTEAFF
j_call: TRBJ1-3; v_call: TRBV7-9; cdr3_aa: CASSLGWTESSGNTIYF
j_call: TRBJ2-2; v_call: TRBV3-1; cdr3_aa: CASSQHPTGTSGGAKNTGELFF
j_call: TRBJ2-7; v_call: TRBV4-1; cdr3_aa: CASSQDYGSSYEQYF
j_call: TRBJ2-1; v_call: TRBV7-8; cdr3_aa: CASSLATRGGYNEQFF